This T cell receptor (beta chain) came from a study of identical twins. The CDR3 extends over 11 amino acids. The ends were cut back, 8 bases at V and 6 bases at J, with 10 bases in the middle. Germline V gene data show CDR1 as MNHEY and CDR2 as SMNVEV (reference sequence). TCRdb re-derived calls from the 5' RACE reads in MiXCR, one entry per CDR3 protein. The repertoire holds about 730,000 distinct CDR3 sequences, with 20% to 25% as singletons. These records were also assigned to another study, of T cells expressing NK-cell markers. As that report states: Top CD8+ clonotypes included the dominant CD3+CD56+NKG2C+ clonotypes in 6 or 7 donors. In several donors, these clonotypes also led the CD3+CD56-NKG2C+ fraction.

The receptor was isolated from a woman aged 18-29 years in good health. The sequenced material came from PBMCs. The chain couples TRBV27 to TRBJ1-1, with D perhaps TRBD1 (5 bases). The CDR3, as DNA: TGTGCCAGCGGCCGGGGGGCTGAAGCTTTCTTT. Protein product: CASGRGAEAFF.